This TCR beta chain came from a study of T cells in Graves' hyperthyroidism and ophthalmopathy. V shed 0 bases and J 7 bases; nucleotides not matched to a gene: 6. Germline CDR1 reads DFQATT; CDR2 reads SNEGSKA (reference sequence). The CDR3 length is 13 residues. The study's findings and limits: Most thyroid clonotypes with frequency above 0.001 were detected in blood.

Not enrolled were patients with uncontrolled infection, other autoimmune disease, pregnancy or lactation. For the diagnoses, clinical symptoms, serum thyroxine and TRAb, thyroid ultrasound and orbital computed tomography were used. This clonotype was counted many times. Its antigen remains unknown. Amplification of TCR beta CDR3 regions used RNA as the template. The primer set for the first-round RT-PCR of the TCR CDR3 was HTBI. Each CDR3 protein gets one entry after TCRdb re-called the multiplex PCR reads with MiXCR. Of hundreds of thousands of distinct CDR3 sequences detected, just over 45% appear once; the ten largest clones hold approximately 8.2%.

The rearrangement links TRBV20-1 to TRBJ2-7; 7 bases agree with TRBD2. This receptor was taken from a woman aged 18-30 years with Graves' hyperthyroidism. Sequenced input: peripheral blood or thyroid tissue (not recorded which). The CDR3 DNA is TGCAGTGCTAGAGAGCCTAGCGGTCGGGAGCAGTACTTC. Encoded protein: CSAREPSGREQYF.